This T cell receptor (beta chain) was sequenced in a study of T cells expressing NK-cell markers. This CDR3 region has 15 residues. Germline V CDR1 and CDR2: DFQATT, SNEGSKA (reference sequence). No DNA is given; TCRdb re-called the 5' RACE reads and lists each CDR3 protein once. Its clone listing holds about 260,000 distinct CDR3 sequences. Sequenced sample: blood T cells: a sorted CD56 or NKG2C T cell subset, CD4+ or CD8+ T cells, or bulk PBMC T cells (not recorded which). The V and J genes are TRBV20-1 and TRBJ1-1; TCRdb designates TRBD1, a call that cannot be tested without DNA. The TCR comes from a woman aged 18-70 years in good health. The CDR3 is CSARGQTVANTEAFF.